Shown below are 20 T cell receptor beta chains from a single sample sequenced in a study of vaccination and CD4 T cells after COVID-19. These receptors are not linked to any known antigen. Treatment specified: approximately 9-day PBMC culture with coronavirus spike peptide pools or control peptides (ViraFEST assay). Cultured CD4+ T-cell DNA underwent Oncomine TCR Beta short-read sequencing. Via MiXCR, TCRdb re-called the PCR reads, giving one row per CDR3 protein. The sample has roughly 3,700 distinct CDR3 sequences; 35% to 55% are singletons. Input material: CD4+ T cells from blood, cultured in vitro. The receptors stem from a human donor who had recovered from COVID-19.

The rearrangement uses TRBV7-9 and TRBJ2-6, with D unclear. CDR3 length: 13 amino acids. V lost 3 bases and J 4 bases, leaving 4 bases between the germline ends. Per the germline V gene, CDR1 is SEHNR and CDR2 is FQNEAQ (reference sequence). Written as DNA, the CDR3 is TGTGCCAGCAGCTTGGGAGGGGCCAACGTCCTGACTTTC. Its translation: CASSLGGANVLTF.

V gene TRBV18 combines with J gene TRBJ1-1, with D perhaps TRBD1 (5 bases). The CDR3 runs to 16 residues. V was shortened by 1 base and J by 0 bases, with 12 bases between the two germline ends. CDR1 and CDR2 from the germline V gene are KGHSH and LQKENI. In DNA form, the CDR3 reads TGTGCCAGCTCACCACTACCGGGACTGCTGAACACTGAAGCTTTCTTT. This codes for CASSPLPGLLNTEAFF.

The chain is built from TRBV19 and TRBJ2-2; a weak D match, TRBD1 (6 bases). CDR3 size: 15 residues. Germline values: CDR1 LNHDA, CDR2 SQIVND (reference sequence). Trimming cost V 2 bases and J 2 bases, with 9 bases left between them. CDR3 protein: CASSITGHNTGELFF. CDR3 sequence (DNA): TGTGCCAGTAGTATAACGGGACACAACACCGGGGAGCTGTTTTTT.

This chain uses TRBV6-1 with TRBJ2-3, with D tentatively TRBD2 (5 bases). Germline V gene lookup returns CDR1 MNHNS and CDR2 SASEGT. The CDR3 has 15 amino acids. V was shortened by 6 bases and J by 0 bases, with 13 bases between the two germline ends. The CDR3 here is CASSRTRTSTDTQYF. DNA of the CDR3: TGTGCCAGCAGCCGCACACGGACTAGCACAGATACGCAGTATTTT.

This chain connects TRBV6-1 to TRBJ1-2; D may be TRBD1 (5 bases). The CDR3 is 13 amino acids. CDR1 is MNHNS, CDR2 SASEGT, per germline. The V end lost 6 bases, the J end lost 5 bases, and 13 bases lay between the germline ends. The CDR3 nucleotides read TGTGCCAGCAGAACCGACAGCAAGTATGGCTACACCTTC. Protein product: CASRTDSKYGYTF.

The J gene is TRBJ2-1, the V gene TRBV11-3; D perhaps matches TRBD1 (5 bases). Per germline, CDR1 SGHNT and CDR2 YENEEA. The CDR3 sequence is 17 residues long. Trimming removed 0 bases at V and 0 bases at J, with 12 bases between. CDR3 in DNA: TGTGCCAGCAGCTTAGAGGCGTGGGGCTCCTCCTACAATGAGCAGTTCTTC. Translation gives CASSLEAWGSSYNEQFF.

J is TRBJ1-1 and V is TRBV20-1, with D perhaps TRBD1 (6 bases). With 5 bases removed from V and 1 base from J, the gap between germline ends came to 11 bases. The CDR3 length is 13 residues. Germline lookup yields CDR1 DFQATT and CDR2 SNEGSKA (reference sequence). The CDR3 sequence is CSAGGAGNTEAFF. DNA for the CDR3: TGCAGTGCTGGGGGGGCAGGGAACACTGAAGCTTTCTTT.

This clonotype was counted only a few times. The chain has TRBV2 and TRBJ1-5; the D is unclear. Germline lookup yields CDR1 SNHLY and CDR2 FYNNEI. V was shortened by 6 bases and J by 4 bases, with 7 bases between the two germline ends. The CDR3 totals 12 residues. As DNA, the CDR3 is TGTGCCAGCAGGAGAGAAAATCAGCCCCAGCATTTT. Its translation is CASRRENQPQHF.

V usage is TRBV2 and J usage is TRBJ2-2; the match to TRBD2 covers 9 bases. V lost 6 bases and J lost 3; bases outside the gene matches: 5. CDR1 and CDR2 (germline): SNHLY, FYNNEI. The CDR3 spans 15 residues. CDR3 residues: CASRMRLADTGELFF. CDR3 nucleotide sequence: TGTGCCAGCAGAATGCGACTAGCGGACACCGGGGAGCTGTTTTTT.

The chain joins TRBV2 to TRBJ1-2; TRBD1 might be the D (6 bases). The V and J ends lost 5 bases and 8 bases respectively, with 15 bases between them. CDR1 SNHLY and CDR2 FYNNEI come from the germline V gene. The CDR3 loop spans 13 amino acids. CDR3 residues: CASSTGDIYGYTF. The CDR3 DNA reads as TGTGCCAGCAGTACGGGGGACATCTACGGCTACACCTTC.

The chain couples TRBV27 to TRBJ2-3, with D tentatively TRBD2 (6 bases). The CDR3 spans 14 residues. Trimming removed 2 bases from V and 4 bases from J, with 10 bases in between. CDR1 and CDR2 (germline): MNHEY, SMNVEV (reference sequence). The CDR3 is CASSLRGYADTQYF. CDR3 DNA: TGTGCCAGCAGTTTACGGGGGTACGCAGATACGCAGTATTTT.

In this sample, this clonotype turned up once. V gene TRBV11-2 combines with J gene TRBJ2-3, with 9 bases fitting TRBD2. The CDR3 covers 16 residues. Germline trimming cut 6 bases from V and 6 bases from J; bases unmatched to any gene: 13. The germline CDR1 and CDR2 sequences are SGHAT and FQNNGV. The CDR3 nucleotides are TGTGCCAGCAGGGATATAGCGGGGGCCTTGGGTGATACGCAGTATTTT. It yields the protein CASRDIAGALGDTQYF.

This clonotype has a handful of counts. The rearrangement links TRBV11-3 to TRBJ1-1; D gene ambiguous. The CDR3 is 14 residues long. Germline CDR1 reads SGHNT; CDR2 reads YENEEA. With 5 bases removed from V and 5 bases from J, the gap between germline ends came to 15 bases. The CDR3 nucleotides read TGTGCCAGCAGCGGTGACCGGGCGGGGACTGAAGCTTTCTTT. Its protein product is CASSGDRAGTEAFF.

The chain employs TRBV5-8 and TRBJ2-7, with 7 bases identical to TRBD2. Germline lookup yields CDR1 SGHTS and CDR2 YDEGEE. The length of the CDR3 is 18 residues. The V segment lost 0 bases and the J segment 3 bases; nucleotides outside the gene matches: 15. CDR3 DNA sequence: TGTGCCAGCAGCTTGGTCCCTGGGGGTTGGCGGGAGTACTACGAGCAGTACTTC. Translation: CASSLVPGGWREYYEQYF. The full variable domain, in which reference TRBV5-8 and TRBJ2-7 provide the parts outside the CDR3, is EAGVTQSPTHLIKTRGQQATLRCSPISGHTSVYWYQQALGLGLQFLLWYDEGEERNRGNFPPRFSGRQFPNYSSELNVNALELEDSALYLCASSLVPGGWREYYEQYFGPGTRLTVT.

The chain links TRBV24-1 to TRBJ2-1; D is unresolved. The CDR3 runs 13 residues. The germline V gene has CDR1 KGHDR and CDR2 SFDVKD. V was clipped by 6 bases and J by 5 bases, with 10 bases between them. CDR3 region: CATSSPDNNEQFF. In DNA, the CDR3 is TGTGCCACCAGTTCCCCCGACAACAATGAGCAGTTCTTC.

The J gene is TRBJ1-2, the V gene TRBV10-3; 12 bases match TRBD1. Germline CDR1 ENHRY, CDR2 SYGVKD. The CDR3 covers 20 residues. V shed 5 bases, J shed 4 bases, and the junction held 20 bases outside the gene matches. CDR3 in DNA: TGTGCCATCAGTCGTTTCCCCCGCCGGGACAGGGGGCAGGGAGGCTATGGCTACACCTTC. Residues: CAISRFPRRDRGQGGYGYTF.

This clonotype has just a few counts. CDR3 sequence: CASSSYGTSGSEAQYF. Here the CDR3 DNA reads TGTGCCAGCAGCTCTTACGGGACTAGCGGGAGTGAGGCGCAGTATTTT. The chain employs TRBV14 and TRBJ2-3, with 14 bases fitting TRBD2. CDR1 is SGHDN and CDR2 is FVKESK in the germline V gene. CDR3 length: 16 residues. V was clipped by 5 bases and J by 10 bases; unmatched bases: 11. Drawing the rest from reference TRBV14 and TRBJ2-3, the complete variable domain is EAGVTQFPSHSVIEKGQTVTLRCDPISGHDNLYWYRRVMGKEIKFLLHFVKESKQDESGMPNNRFLAERTGGTYSTLKVQPAELEDSGVYFCASSSYGTSGSEAQYFGPGTRLTVL.

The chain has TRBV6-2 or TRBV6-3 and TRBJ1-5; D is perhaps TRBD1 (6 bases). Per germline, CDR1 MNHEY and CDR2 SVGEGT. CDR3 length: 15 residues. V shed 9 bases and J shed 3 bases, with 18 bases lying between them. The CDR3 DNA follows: TGTGCCAGTAGCCCTACCGACAGGTACAATCAGCCCCAGCATTTT. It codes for CASSPTDRYNQPQHF.

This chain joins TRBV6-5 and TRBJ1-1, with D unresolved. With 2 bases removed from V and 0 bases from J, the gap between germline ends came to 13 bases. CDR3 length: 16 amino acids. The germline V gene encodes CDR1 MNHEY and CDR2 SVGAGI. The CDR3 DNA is TGTGCCAGCAGTTACGGGTCAGACGTCATGAACACTGAAGCTTTCTTT. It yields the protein CASSYGSDVMNTEAFF.

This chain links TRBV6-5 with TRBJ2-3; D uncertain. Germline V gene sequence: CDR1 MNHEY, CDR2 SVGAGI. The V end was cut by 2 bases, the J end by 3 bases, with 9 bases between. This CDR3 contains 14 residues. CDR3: CASSYDWGTDTQYF. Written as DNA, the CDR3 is TGTGCCAGCAGTTACGATTGGGGAACAGATACGCAGTATTTT.